The subject of this entry is one T cell receptor (beta chain). Here immunoSEQ multiplex PCR was the method, and the copy in TCRdb shows in-frame clones only, minus some. The data contain over 120,000 clones, around 86% of them seen just once; the ten biggest clones take up 10% to 12%. The CDR3 contains 15 residues. V lost 2 bases to trimming and J lost 5 bases, with 15 bases between them. The V gene's germline CDR1 is KGHSH and CDR2 LQKENI. This specimen belongs to a study of blood T cell repertoires in COVID-19. Study context: Samples representing acute and convalescent COVID-19 were sourced from the United States, Italy and Spain. The analysed material was cDNA or gDNA that came from T cells, B-cell-depleted T cells, or PBMCs.

The sequence derives from a man aged 60-69 years who had recovered from COVID-19. Material: PBMCs or T cells enriched from blood (not recorded which). This sequence joins TRBV18 and TRBJ1-2, with D uncertain. This CDR3 is CASSPMEGSSYGYTF. CDR3 in DNA: TGTGCCAGCTCACCAATGGAGGGCTCTTCTTATGGCTACACCTTC.